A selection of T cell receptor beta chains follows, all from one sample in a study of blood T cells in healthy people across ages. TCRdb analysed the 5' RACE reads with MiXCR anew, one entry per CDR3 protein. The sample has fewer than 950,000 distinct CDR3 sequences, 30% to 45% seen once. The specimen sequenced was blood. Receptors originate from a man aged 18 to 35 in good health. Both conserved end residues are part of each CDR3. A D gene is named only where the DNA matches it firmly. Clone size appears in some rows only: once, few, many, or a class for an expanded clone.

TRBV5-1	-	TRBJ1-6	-	CASRADLSYNSPLHF	TGCGCCAGCAGGGCCGATCTGTCCTATAATTCACCCCTCCACTTT
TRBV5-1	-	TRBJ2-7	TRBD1	CAGSPGQGNYEQYF	TGCGCCGGCAGCCCCGGACAGGGAAACTACGAGCAGTACTTC
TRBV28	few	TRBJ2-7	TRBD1	CASSQRRTGRYEQYF	TGTGCCAGCAGCCAGCGAAGGACAGGGAGGTACGAGCAGTACTTC
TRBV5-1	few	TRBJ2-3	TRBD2	CASSLEASGLNTDTQYF	TGCGCCAGCAGCTTGGAGGCTAGCGGACTGAACACAGATACGCAGTATTTT
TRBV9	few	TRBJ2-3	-	CASSVHLGTALGDTQYF	TGTGCCAGCAGCGTCCACCTGGGGACTGCCCTGGGAGATACGCAGTATTTT
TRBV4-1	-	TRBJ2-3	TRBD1	CASSPPNQGVGADTQYF	TGCGCCAGCAGCCCCCCCAATCAGGGGGTAGGGGCAGATACGCAGTATTTT
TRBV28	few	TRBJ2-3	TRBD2	CASSLRSGGPGRTQYF	TGTGCCAGCAGTTTAAGAAGCGGGGGGCCAGGCCGTACGCAGTATTTT
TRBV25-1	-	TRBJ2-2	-	CASSERWNSGELFF	TGTGCCAGCAGTGAACGTTGGAACTCCGGGGAGCTGTTTTTT
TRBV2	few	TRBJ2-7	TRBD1	CASSPTGDVSSYNEQYF	TGTGCCAGCAGTCCGACAGGGGATGTTTCCTCCTACAATGAGCAGTACTTC
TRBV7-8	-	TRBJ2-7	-	CASSLSGQTHHEQYF	TGTGCCAGCAGCTTATCAGGACAGACCCACCACGAGCAGTACTTC
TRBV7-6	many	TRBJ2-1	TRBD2	CASSLVPSGGVWNEQFF	TGTGCCAGCAGCTTAGTCCCTAGCGGGGGGGTGTGGAATGAGCAGTTCTTC
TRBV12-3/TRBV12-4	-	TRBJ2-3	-	CASSNRVTDTQYF	TGTGCCAGCAGTAACCGGGTCACAGATACGCAGTATTTT
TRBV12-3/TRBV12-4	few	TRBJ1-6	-	CASQRGQDNSPPHF	TGTGCCTCCCAGCGGGGGCAGGATAATTCACCCCCCCACTTT
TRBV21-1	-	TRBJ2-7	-	CASSKRVGPDLTAYEQYF	TGTGCCAGCAGCAAACGTGTCGGTCCAGATTTGACCGCCTACGAGCAGTACTTC
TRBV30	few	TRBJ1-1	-	CAWSVGRVNTEAFF	TGTGCCTGGAGTGTTGGGCGAGTGAACACTGAAGCTTTCTTT
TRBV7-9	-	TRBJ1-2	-	CASSFSGVHGYTF	TGTGCCAGCAGCTTTAGCGGGGTGCATGGCTACACCTTC
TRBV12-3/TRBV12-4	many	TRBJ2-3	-	CASSLRDTQYF	TGTGCCAGCAGTCTCCGAGATACGCAGTATTTT
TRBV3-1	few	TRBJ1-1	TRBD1	CASSQTGGRDTEAFF	TGTGCCAGCAGCCAAACAGGGGGCCGGGACACTGAAGCTTTCTTT
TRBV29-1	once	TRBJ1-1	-	CSVILITEAFF	TGCAGCGTTATCCTAATCACTGAAGCTTTCTTT
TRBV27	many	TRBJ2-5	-	CASSLRQSQETQYF	TGTGCCAGCAGTTTAAGGCAGAGCCAAGAGACCCAGTACTTC
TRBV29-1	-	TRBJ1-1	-	CSVPPRPEAFF	TGCAGCGTGCCTCCAAGACCTGAAGCTTTCTTT
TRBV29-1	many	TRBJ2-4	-	CSVVTAAKNIQYF	TGCAGCGTTGTCACAGCCGCCAAAAACATTCAGTACTTC
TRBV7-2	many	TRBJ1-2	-	CASRQLSNYGYTF	TGTGCCAGCAGACAGTTAAGTAACTATGGCTACACCTTC
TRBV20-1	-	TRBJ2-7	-	CSAKAKGSSYGQYF	TGCAGTGCTAAAGCTAAAGGCAGCTCCTACGGGCAGTACTTC
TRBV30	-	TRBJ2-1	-	CAWRPRGREQFF	TGTGCCTGGAGGCCCAGGGGAAGAGAGCAGTTCTTC
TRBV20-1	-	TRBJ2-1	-	CSARRGSLGISYNEQFF	TGCAGTGCTAGACGGGGCTCATTAGGGATTTCCTACAATGAGCAGTTCTTC
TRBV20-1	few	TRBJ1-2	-	CSASLDGYTF	TGCAGTGCTAGCCTAGATGGCTACACCTTC
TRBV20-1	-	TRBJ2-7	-	CSARRPYEQYF	TGCAGTGCCCGGAGACCCTACGAGCAGTACTTC
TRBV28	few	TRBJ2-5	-	CASRDYQETQYF	TGTGCCAGCAGAGACTACCAAGAGACCCAGTACTTC
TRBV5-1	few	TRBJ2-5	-	CASSQRAVQETQYF	TGCGCCAGCAGCCAACGAGCGGTGCAAGAGACCCAGTACTTC
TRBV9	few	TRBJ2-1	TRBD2	CASSVVVAGTNNEQFF	TGTGCCAGCAGCGTAGTAGTAGCGGGGACCAACAATGAGCAGTTCTTC
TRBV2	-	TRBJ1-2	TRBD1	CASSEVVRDRDPFNYGYTF	TGTGCCAGCAGTGAAGTGGTTCGGGACAGGGATCCATTTAACTATGGCTACACCTTC
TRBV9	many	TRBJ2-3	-	CASSIHRDTQYF	TGTGCCAGCAGCATTCACAGGGATACGCAGTATTTT
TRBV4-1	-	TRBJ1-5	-	CASSQISDRLSPNQPQHF	TGCGCCAGCAGCCAAATTTCCGACAGGTTAAGCCCCAATCAGCCCCAGCATTTT
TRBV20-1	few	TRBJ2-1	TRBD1	CSARLVGQGVQETQFF	TGCAGTGCTAGATTGGTGGGACAGGGAGTTCAAGAGACCCAGTTCTTC
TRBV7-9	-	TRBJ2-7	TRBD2	CASSLVASGGEQYF	TGTGCCAGCAGCTTAGTGGCTAGCGGAGGCGAGCAGTACTTC
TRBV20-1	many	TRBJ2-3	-	CSASPGDTQYF	TGCAGTGCTAGCCCAGGTGATACGCAGTATTTT
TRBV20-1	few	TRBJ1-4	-	CSAGAGTGQEKLFF	TGCAGTGCTGGTGCCGGGACCGGCCAAGAAAAACTGTTTTTT
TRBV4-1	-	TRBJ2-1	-	CASSQDDRQTETQFF	TGCGCCAGCAGCCAAGACGACAGGCAGACGGAGACCCAGTTCTTC